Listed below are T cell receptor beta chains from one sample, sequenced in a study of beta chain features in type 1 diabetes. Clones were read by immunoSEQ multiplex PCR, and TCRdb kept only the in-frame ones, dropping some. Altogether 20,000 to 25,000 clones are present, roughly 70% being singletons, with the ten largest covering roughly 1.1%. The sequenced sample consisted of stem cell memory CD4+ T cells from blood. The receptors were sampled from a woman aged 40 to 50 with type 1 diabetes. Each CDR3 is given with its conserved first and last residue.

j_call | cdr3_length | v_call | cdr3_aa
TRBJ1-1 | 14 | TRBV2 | CASRRRGGVTEAFF
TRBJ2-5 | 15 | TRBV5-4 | CASSLAVRREETQYF
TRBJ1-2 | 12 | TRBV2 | CASGGNNYGYTF
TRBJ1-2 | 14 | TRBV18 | CASSPTTGMDGYTF
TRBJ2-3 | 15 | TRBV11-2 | CASSATGSVADTQYF
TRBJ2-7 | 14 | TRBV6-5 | CASSSPARRYEQYF
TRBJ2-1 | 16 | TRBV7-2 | CASSERGRSSYNEQFF
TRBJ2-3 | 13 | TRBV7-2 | CASSPDSSDTQYF
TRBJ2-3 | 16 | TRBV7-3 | CASSRRTSGSTDTQYF
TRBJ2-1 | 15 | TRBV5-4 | CASSRGTSQYNEQFF
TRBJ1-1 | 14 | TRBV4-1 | CASSQSRQNTEAFF
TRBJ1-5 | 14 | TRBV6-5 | CASSSNRGGQPQHF
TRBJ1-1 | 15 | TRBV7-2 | CASSSGQGMNTEAFF
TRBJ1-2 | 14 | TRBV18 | CASSPPGQGSGYTF
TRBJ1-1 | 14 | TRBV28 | CASSSSGQGVEAFF
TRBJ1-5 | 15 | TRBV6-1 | CASSEGAGVGQPQHF
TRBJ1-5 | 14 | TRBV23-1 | CASTPGTGNQPQHF
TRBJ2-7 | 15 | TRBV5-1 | CASSPLAGAFYEQYF
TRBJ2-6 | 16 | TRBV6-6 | CASSFGHFTGANVLTF
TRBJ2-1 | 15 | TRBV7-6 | CASSLEFNREYEQFF
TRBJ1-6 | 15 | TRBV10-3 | CAISELNPRNSPLHF
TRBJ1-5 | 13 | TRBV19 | CASTDRINQPQHF
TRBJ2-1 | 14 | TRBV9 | CASSPSLANNEQFF
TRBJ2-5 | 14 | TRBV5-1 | CASSLPGLAETQYF
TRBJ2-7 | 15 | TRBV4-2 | CASSPTGTGEASQYF
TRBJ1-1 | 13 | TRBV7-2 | CASSSGKNTEAFF
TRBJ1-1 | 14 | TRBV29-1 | CSVERAGVATEAFF
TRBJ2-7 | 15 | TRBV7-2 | CASSLDRDRRDFKYF
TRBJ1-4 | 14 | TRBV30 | CACQVGGTNEKLFF
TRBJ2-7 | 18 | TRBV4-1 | CASSQGGLAGWGGTEQYF
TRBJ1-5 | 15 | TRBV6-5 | CASSYRTGSNQPQHF
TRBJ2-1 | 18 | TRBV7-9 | CASSPYPGLQASYNEQFF
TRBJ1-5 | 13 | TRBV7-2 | CASRTGFNQPQHF
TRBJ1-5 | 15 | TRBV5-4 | CASSPGTGANQPQHF
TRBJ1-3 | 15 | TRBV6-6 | CASSYSDRVGNTIYF
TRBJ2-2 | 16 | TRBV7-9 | CASSPPAGEDTGELFF
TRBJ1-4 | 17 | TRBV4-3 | CASSQRRTGTGGEKLFF
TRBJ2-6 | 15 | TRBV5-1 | CASSPEGAGANVLTF
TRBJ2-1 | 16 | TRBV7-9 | CASSLTLGEGLNEQFF
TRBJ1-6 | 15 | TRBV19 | CASSPGGGGGTPLHF
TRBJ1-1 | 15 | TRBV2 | CASRGGGFENTEAFF
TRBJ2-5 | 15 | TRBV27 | CASSLSRQAQETQYF
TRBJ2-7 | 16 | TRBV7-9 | CASSLLGTGGAYEQYF
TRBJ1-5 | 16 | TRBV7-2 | CASSHSQGHSNQPQHF
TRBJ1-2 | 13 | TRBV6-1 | CASKDRHAYGYTF
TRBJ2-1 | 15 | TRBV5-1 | CASSLGQGATNEQFF
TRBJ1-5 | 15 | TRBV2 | CASSATGALGQPQHF
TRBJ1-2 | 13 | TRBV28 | CASSPGQGYGYTF